This note documents a single TCR beta chain sequence. The antigen remains undetermined. This sample stems from a study of CD8 T cells in ankylosing spondylitis. Study-level points and caveats: Disease-linked clones were CD8+ and relatively rare in peripheral blood. From matched ankylosing spondylitis synovial fluid, disease-linked clones were reportedly recovered at significantly enriched levels. Some of the motif variants had earlier been found in reactive arthritis patients' fluid and blood.

V lost 6 bases to trimming and J lost 5 bases, with 16 bases between them. The CDR3 loop spans 13 amino acids. Germline-derived CDR1 and CDR2 are SQVTM and ANQGSEA. It was by quantitative 5'-RACE with molecular barcodes that TCR beta libraries were made. TCRdb re-analysed the 5' RACE reads in MiXCR, keeping a single row per CDR3 protein. Among more than 150,000 distinct CDR3 sequences listed, about 20% were seen once. The source of this sequence is a male donor under 30 with ankylosing spondylitis or in good health (not recorded which). The sequenced sample consisted of blood, either unsorted or a sorted T cell fraction (not recorded which). This rearrangement joins TRBV29-1 to TRBJ2-5, with unresolved D. This CDR3 is CSVRMAGSETQYF. DNA for the CDR3: TGCAGCGTCCGGATGGCAGGCTCGGAGACCCAGTACTTC.